This record concerns one T cell receptor (beta chain) sequence. The antigen is unknown. This sample stems from a study of T-cell reconstitution after alpha-beta-depleted transplantation in children. The library targeted TCRbeta and was prepared with unique molecular identifiers. TCRdb itself ran the PCR reads through MiXCR, one entry per CDR3 protein. The sample yields 610,000 or so distinct CDR3 sequences, roughly 30% seen once. The study, taken as a whole, reports: Newly produced T cells mostly accounted for T-cell counts and diversity one year post-transplant.

V was cut by 1 base and J by 3 bases, with 10 bases left in between. This CDR3 has 15 amino acids. Germline CDR1 and CDR2: SGHTA and FQGNSA. The sample here was PBMCs, taken before TCRalphabeta/CD19-depleted stem cell transplant. The TCR was taken from a boy in the first two years of life with Wiskott-Aldrich syndrome, due to receive a stem cell transplant. V is TRBV7-2 and J is TRBJ2-1, with D perhaps TRBD1 (6 bases). In DNA form, the CDR3 reads TGTGCCAGCAGCTTAGTAGGGGGATTCTACAATGAGCAGTTCTTC. Its translation: CASSLVGGFYNEQFF. The whole variable domain, filled in from reference TRBV7-2 and TRBJ2-1, reads GAGVSQSPSNKVTEKGKDVELRCDPISGHTALYWYRQSLGQGLEFLIYFQGNSAPDKSGLPSDRFSAERTGGSVSTLTIQRTQQEDSAVYLCASSLVGGFYNEQFFGPGTRLTVL.